A selection of T cell receptor beta chains follows, all from one sample in a study of T cell responses to AZD1222 COVID-19 vaccine. Some clones are missing from TCRdb's copy, which holds only in-frame ones; the method was immunoSEQ multiplex PCR. This sample has nearly 110,000 clones, with 80% to 95% found just once. The specimen was peripheral blood, collected 28 days after the second AZD1222 dose. The receptor source for this set is an adult who received the AZD1222 COVID-19 vaccine. The CDR3 runs from the conserved cysteine through the conserved F or W. Each record gives: J gene, CDR3 length, clone size, V gene, D gene, CDR3 DNA, CDR3 protein. A D gene is named only where the DNA matches it firmly. Clone size appears in some rows only: once, few, many, or a class for an expanded clone.

TRBJ1-5 13 NA TRBV11-2 NA TGTGCCAGCAGCTTAGCAGCAGATCAGCCCCAGCATTTT CASSLAADQPQHF
TRBJ1-6 15 NA TRBV10-3 NA TGTGCCATCAGTAAAGAGGAAGACTCTAATTCACCCCTCCACTTT CAISKEEDSNSPLHF
TRBJ1-2 13 NA TRBV6-5 TRBD1 TGTGCCAGCAGGACAGGGAGTGGCTATGGCTACACCTTC CASRTGSGYGYTF
TRBJ1-2 13 NA TRBV6-1 TRBD1 TGTGCCAGCAGTGAGACAGGGGCCTGGGGCTACACCTTC CASSETGAWGYTF
TRBJ1-2 14 NA TRBV6-2/TRBV6-3 NA TGTGCCAGCAGTTACTCGATGGGGGCTGGTGGCTACACCTTC CASSYSMGAGGYTF
TRBJ2-7 16 NA TRBV7-9 TRBD1 TGTGCCAGCAGCCACAAACGTACCGGGACAGGCTACGAGCAGTACTTC CASSHKRTGTGYEQYF
TRBJ2-7 13 NA TRBV10-3 NA TGTGCCACCACGACTGGCGGGGTCTACGAGCAGTACTTC CATTTGGVYEQYF
TRBJ2-5 11 NA TRBV6-5 NA TGTGCCAGCAGCGGTTCGGGGACCCAGTACTTC CASSGSGTQYF
TRBJ2-7 15 NA TRBV4-3 TRBD2 TGCGCCAGCAGCCAAGACCGACTAGCGGCCTACGAGCAGTACTTC CASSQDRLAAYEQYF
TRBJ2-2 14 NA TRBV19 TRBD1 TGTGCCAGTAGTCTCGACAGGGGGACCGGGGAGCTGTTTTTT CASSLDRGTGELFF
TRBJ1-2 15 NA TRBV7-9 NA TGTGCCAGCACCGAACCTCCGGGGGCTAACTATGGCTACACCTTC CASTEPPGANYGYTF
TRBJ2-4 17 NA TRBV7-2 NA TGTGCCAGCAGCCGCCGAGGGGGGCGCCTGACTGAAAACATTCAGTACTTC CASSRRGGRLTENIQYF
TRBJ2-7 11 once TRBV19 TRBD1 TGTGCCAGGACAGGGAGCCACGAGCAGTACTTC CARTGSHEQYF
TRBJ2-3 15 NA TRBV6-2/TRBV6-3 TRBD2 TGTGCCAGCAGTTACCTAGCGGGGGGCACAGATACGCAGTATTTT CASSYLAGGTDTQYF
TRBJ2-1 14 NA TRBV28 NA TGTGCCAGCAACCTGGGGACGGGACTCAATGAGCAGTTCTTC CASNLGTGLNEQFF